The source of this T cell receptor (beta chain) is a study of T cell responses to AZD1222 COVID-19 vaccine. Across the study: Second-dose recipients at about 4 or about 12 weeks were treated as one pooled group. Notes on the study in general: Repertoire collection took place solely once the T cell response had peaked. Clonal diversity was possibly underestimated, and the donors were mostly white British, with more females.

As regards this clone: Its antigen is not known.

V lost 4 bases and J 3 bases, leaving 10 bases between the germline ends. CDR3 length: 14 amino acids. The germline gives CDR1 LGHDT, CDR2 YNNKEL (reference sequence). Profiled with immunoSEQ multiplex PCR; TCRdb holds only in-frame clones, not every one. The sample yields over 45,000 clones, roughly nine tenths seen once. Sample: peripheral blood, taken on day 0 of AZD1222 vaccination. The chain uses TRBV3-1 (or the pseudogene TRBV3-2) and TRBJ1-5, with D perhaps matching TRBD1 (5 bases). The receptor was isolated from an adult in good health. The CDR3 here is CASSPGPTNQPQHF. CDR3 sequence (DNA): TGTGCCAGCAGCCCGGGGCCGACCAATCAGCCCCAGCATTTT.